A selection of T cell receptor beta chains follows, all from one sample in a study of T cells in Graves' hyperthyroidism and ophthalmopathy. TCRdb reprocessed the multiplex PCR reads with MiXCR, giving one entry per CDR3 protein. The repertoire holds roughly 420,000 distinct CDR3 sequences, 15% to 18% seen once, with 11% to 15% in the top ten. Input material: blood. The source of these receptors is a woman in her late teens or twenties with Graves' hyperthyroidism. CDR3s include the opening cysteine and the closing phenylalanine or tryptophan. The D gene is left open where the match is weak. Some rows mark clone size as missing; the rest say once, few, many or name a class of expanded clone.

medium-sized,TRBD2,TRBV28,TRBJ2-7,CASSSSGLRYEQYF,TGTGCCAGCAGCTCTTCGGGACTACGCTACGAGCAGTACTTC
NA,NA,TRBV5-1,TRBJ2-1,CASNRDSSYNEQFF,TGCGCCAGCAATCGGGACTCCTCCTACAATGAGCAGTTCTTC
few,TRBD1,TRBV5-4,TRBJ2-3,CASRLKGQGTDTQYF,TGTGCCAGCAGACTGAAGGGACAGGGGACAGATACGCAGTATTTT
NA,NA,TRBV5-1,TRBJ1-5,CASSLAPMTGARVSAQHF,TGCGCCAGCAGCTTGGCTCCCATGACAGGCGCGAGGGTGAGTGCCCAGCATTTT
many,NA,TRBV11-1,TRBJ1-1,CASSLDWRTNTEAFF,TGTGCCAGCAGCCTCGATTGGAGAACGAACACTGAAGCTTTCTTT
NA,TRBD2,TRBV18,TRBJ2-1,CASSPGGRAWNEQFF,TGTGCCAGCTCACCAGGCGGGAGGGCCTGGAATGAGCAGTTCTTC
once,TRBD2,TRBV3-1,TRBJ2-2,CASSLSGRPNTGELFF,TGTGCCAGCAGTCTTAGCGGGAGGCCTAACACCGGGGAGCTGTTTTTT
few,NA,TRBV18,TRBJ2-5,CASSRIQSRPQRGETQYF,TGTGCCAGCTCACGAATTCAATCAAGGCCCCAACGGGGGGAGACCCAGTACTTC
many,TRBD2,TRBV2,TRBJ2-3,CASSFQQASGSSDTQYF,TGTGCCAGCAGTTTCCAGCAGGCTAGCGGGAGTTCAGATACGCAGTATTTT
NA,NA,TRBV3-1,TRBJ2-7,CASSQGAFTQVLSYEQYF,TGTGCCAGCAGCCAAGGGGCGTTTACTCAGGTTTTATCCTACGAGCAGTACTTC
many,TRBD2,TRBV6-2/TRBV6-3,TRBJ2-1,CASSRTGTSTNEQFF,TGTGCCAGCAGTCGAACCGGGACTAGCACCAATGAGCAGTTCTTC
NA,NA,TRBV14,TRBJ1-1,CASSPGSGGPQASFF,TGTGCCAGCAGCCCCGGGAGCGGGGGGCCTCAGGCGTCTTTCTTT
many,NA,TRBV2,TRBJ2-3,CASTPTRGSTDTQYF,TGTGCCAGCACCCCAACGCGGGGAAGCACAGATACGCAGTATTTT
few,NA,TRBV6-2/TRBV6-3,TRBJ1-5,CASTDNRDFGQPQHF,TGTGCCAGCACCGACAACAGGGACTTCGGTCAGCCCCAGCATTTT
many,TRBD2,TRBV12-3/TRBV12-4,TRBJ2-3,CASSGQTSAGTDTQYF,TGTGCCAGCAGTGGGCAGACTAGCGCGGGCACAGATACGCAGTATTTT
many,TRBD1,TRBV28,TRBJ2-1,CASSLPGQGSDNEQFF,TGTGCCAGCAGTTTACCCGGACAGGGCAGTGACAATGAGCAGTTCTTC
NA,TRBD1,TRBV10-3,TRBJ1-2,CAIRDPGTGHKDYGYTF,TGTGCCATCAGGGACCCCGGGACAGGGCATAAGGACTATGGCTACACCTTC
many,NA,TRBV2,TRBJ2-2,CASTGNLGGTGELFF,TGTGCCAGCACCGGCAACCTCGGGGGCACCGGGGAGCTGTTTTTT
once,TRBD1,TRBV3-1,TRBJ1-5,CASSQDTGQGNQPQHF,TGTGCCAGCAGCCAAGATACAGGACAGGGGAATCAGCCCCAGCATTTT
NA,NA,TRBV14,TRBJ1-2,CASSVRPGRKDGYTF,TGTGCCAGCAGCGTACGCCCGGGGAGGAAGGATGGCTACACCTTC
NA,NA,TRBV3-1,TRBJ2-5,CASSPFGTGKETQYF,TGTGCCAGCAGCCCGTTTGGGACGGGGAAAGAGACCCAGTACTTC
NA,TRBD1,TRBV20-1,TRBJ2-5,CSARDRQGPRAFQETQYF,TGCAGTGCTAGAGACCGACAGGGGCCGCGCGCCTTCCAAGAGACCCAGTACTTC
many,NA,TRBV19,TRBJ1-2,CASSIPGPYGYTF,TGTGCCAGTAGTATACCAGGGCCGTATGGCTACACCTTC
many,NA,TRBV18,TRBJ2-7,CASSPTHGREQYF,TGTGCCAGCTCACCAACCCACGGCCGGGAACAGTACTTC
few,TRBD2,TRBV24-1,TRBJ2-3,CATSPPGGFTDTQYF,TGTGCCACCAGTCCTCCGGGGGGATTCACAGATACGCAGTATTTT